This T cell receptor beta chain was profiled in a study of blood T cell repertoires in COVID-19. This clone has at least ten counts. Here immunoSEQ multiplex PCR was the method, and the copy in TCRdb shows in-frame clones only, minus some. The repertoire includes tens of thousands of clones, about 83% of them detected once, and roughly 30% sits in the top ten. The specimen was peripheral blood. The sequence derives from a woman older than 75 with acute or convalescent COVID-19.

The CDR3 here is CASRLPSGRGTYEQYF. CDR3 bases: TGTGCCAGCAGACTCCCTAGCGGGAGGGGAACCTACGAGCAGTACTTC. V gene TRBV2 combines with J gene TRBJ2-7; 12 bases match TRBD2. The CDR3 runs to 16 residues. CDR1 and CDR2 from the germline V gene are SNHLY and FYNNEI. V gave up 6 bases and J gave up 2 bases; unmatched junction bases: 8.